These T cell receptor beta chains were read from a single sample in a study of OX40 agonist ivuxolimab in advanced cancers. TCRdb's table, derived via immunoSEQ multiplex PCR, lists solely in-frame clones and lacks some. The sample has some 60,000 clones, approximately 86% seen once. The material sequenced was CD4+ or CD8+ T cells sorted from blood, taken in a trial of the OX40 agonist ivuxolimab. The origin of the receptors is an adult with an advanced solid tumor such as melanoma, head and neck, liver or kidney cancer. CDR3s include the opening cysteine and the closing phenylalanine or tryptophan. A D gene is named only where the DNA matches it firmly. The size of a clone is reported for some rows only, either as once, few or many, or as a class for expanded clones.

cdr3_nt	cdr3_aa	v_call	clone_size	j_call	d_call
TGCGCCAGCAGTGGGGGCCCGACTAGCGGGGGCACAGATACGCAGTATTTT	CASSGGPTSGGTDTQYF	TRBV10-1	once	TRBJ2-3	TRBD2
TGCGCCAGCAGCCCTATAGGACTTGGGGGGTCTGGGGCCAACGTCCTGACTTTC	CASSPIGLGGSGANVLTF	TRBV4-1	NA	TRBJ2-6	NA
TGTGCCAGCAGTTACGAGCAGTACTTC	CASSYEQYF	TRBV27	once	TRBJ2-7	NA
TGCGCCAGCAGTGGAGGCAGTTTGAACACTGAAGCTTTCTTT	CASSGGSLNTEAFF	TRBV4-1	NA	TRBJ1-1	NA
TGTGCCAGCAGCCCCCAGGGGGCGCTTAGCTCTGGGGCCAACGTCCTGACTTTC	CASSPQGALSSGANVLTF	TRBV7-3	NA	TRBJ2-6	TRBD1
TGTGCCAGTACCGGGACAGGGGATTCTCTCTCCTACGAGCAGTACTTC	CASTGTGDSLSYEQYF	TRBV19	NA	TRBJ2-7	TRBD1
TGTGCCAGCACCACTGGTGGGACGATGCAAGAGACCCAGTACTTC	CASTTGGTMQETQYF	TRBV28	NA	TRBJ2-5	NA
TGCGCCAGCAGCGTGGGGACTAGCGGGCGTTACAATGAGCAGTTCTTC	CASSVGTSGRYNEQFF	TRBV5-1	NA	TRBJ2-1	TRBD2
TGTGCCAGCACACCCGGCAACTCCAGGGGCGAGCAGTACTTC	CASTPGNSRGEQYF	TRBV6-6	NA	TRBJ2-7	NA
TGTGCCAGCAGTCCCACGGACAGGCACTCTGGAAACACCATATATTTT	CASSPTDRHSGNTIYF	TRBV28	NA	TRBJ1-3	TRBD1
TGTGCCAGCCGAGACAGGGGGCTTTATGGCTACACCTTC	CASRDRGLYGYTF	TRBV6-6	NA	TRBJ1-2	TRBD1
TGCGCCGGCAGCGGGACACTTTATGGCTACACCTTC	CAGSGTLYGYTF	TRBV5-1	NA	TRBJ1-2	NA
TGTGCCAGCAGGTTGACAGGCGGGAGCACAGATACGCAGTATTTT	CASRLTGGSTDTQYF	TRBV7-2	NA	TRBJ2-3	NA
TGTGCCAGCAGCTCAGCCCTGGGACAGGGAGGTAAAGATGAGCAGTTCTTC	CASSSALGQGGKDEQFF	TRBV11-2	NA	TRBJ2-1	TRBD1
TGTGCCAGCAGCGCCCCGAGAGGGTGGGGCACAGATACGCAGTATTTT	CASSAPRGWGTDTQYF	TRBV9	NA	TRBJ2-3	NA
TGCAGCGTTGATGGGAACTCTGGGGCCAACGTCCTGACTTTC	CSVDGNSGANVLTF	TRBV29-1	NA	TRBJ2-6	NA
TGTGCCAGCAGCCAGGGTTTGGCAGATACGCAGTATTTT	CASSQGLADTQYF	TRBV14	NA	TRBJ2-3	NA
TGTGCCAGCAGTGCCAGACTAGGGGCCGGGGAGCTGTTTTTT	CASSARLGAGELFF	TRBV6-1	NA	TRBJ2-2	NA
TGTGCCAGTAGGGCTAGCGGGAGCCGTGTCCAGTACTTC	CASRASGSRVQYF	TRBV19	NA	TRBJ2-5	TRBD2
TGTGCCAGCTCACCAGGGACAGGGGCCCGCGAGCAGTACTTC	CASSPGTGAREQYF	TRBV18	NA	TRBJ2-7	TRBD1
TGTGCCAGTACGGCCGTGGGGTTCCGGGACAGGGAAAATCAGCCCCAGCATTTT	CASTAVGFRDRENQPQHF	TRBV19	NA	TRBJ1-5	TRBD1
TGTGCCAGCAGATCCGAGGGACTCATAAAAAACATTCAGTACTTC	CASRSEGLIKNIQYF	TRBV28	NA	TRBJ2-4	NA
TGCAGCGTTGAAGTCGGGGTGGGCAGCTCCTACGAGCAGTACTTC	CSVEVGVGSSYEQYF	TRBV29-1	NA	TRBJ2-7	NA
TGTGCCAGCACCAACAGAGGGGCAGGGCAAGAGACCCAGTACTTC	CASTNRGAGQETQYF	TRBV11-2	NA	TRBJ2-5	NA
TGCAGCGTTCTGGACAGGGGGCCGTCGGGGGCCAACGTCCTGACTTTC	CSVLDRGPSGANVLTF	TRBV29-1	once	TRBJ2-6	TRBD1
TGTGCCAGCAGCGTAGCCGCAGGGACCTATGGCTACACCTTC	CASSVAAGTYGYTF	TRBV9	few	TRBJ1-2	NA
TGCGCCAGCAGCCGATCTATTGCCTACGAGCAGTACTTC	CASSRSIAYEQYF	TRBV4-1	NA	TRBJ2-7	NA
TGTGCCAGCAGTTTAAGTCGGTTCAGCTACGAGCAGTACTTC	CASSLSRFSYEQYF	TRBV28	NA	TRBJ2-7	NA
TGCGCCAGCAGCTTGAATGGGATGAGCACAGATACGCAGTATTTT	CASSLNGMSTDTQYF	TRBV5-1	NA	TRBJ2-3	NA
TGTGCCAGTACTAGCGGGAGATTATACAATGAGCAGTTCTTC	CASTSGRLYNEQFF	TRBV19	NA	TRBJ2-1	TRBD2
TGTGCCAGCAGAAGGGACACCTCCTACGAGCAGTACTTC	CASRRDTSYEQYF	TRBV6-5	few	TRBJ2-7	NA
TGTGCCAGCGCCCCGGGACTAGCGGGAGAGGGGTACGAGACCCAGTACTTC	CASAPGLAGEGYETQYF	TRBV4-2	NA	TRBJ2-5	TRBD2
TGTGCCAGCACCCAGGGATTCCCCACAGATACGCAGTATTTT	CASTQGFPTDTQYF	TRBV6-5	NA	TRBJ2-3	NA
TGTGCCAGCAGGGGGTACTACGAGCAGTACTTC	CASRGYYEQYF	TRBV25-1	NA	TRBJ2-7	NA
TGTGCCAGCAGCTTAAGTGGGACAGGGAACACCGGGGAGCTGTTTTTT	CASSLSGTGNTGELFF	TRBV7-9	few	TRBJ2-2	TRBD1
TGTGCCAGCAGCTATCCCCTCGGGACTAGCGGGGGGACCGGGGAGCTGTTTTTT	CASSYPLGTSGGTGELFF	TRBV13	NA	TRBJ2-2	TRBD2
TGTGCCAGCTCACCTGGGGCCAACGTCCTGACTTTC	CASSPGANVLTF	TRBV18	NA	TRBJ2-6	NA
TGCGCCAGCAGCCAAGATGTTGTGGGAAGCTCTGGAAACACCATATATTTT	CASSQDVVGSSGNTIYF	TRBV4-1	few	TRBJ1-3	NA
TGCAGCGTCCAAGGGACGGACAATTCGGGACTAGTACTCTACGAGCAGTACTTC	CSVQGTDNSGLVLYEQYF	TRBV29-1	NA	TRBJ2-7	TRBD2
TGCGCCAGCAGCCCTACCTTAGGCAGTTACTATGGCTACACCTTC	CASSPTLGSYYGYTF	TRBV5-1	NA	TRBJ1-2	NA
TGTGCCAGTAGTAGGGAACTAGCGGGAGCATCAGATACGCAGTATTTT	CASSRELAGASDTQYF	TRBV19	NA	TRBJ2-3	TRBD2
TGTGCCAGTAGTATAGAGGAGCGTCGCCCGAAGTACTTC	CASSIEERRPKYF	TRBV19	NA	TRBJ2-5	NA
TGTGCCAGCAGCTTGGACAGGTATAGCACAGATACGCAGTATTTT	CASSLDRYSTDTQYF	TRBV7-9	NA	TRBJ2-3	TRBD1
TGTGCCTGGAGGGCGCCCGGTGGTGAAAAACTGTTTTTT	CAWRAPGGEKLFF	TRBV30	NA	TRBJ1-4	NA
TGCGCCAGCAGCTTGACCGGGTACCAAGAGACCCAGTACTTC	CASSLTGYQETQYF	TRBV5-1	few	TRBJ2-5	NA
TGTGCCAGCAGCCTCACCACCTACGAGCAGTACTTC	CASSLTTYEQYF	TRBV6-1	NA	TRBJ2-7	NA
TGTGCCATCAGTGAGTCGACTTGGTCGGGGGAGCTGTTTTTT	CAISESTWSGELFF	TRBV10-3	NA	TRBJ2-2	NA
TGTGCCAGCAGCACCGAAGCGGGGGTGCTTAATGAGCAGTTCTTC	CASSTEAGVLNEQFF	TRBV6-6	NA	TRBJ2-1	TRBD2
TGTGCCAGCAGCTTAGGTGGGGCCGCTGGAAACACCATATATTTT	CASSLGGAAGNTIYF	TRBV7-6	NA	TRBJ1-3	NA